This TCR beta chain appears in the sequencing data of a study of T-cell memory formation after mild COVID-19. Points from the study as a whole: Among CD4+ contracting clones, most were CM and EM, and CD8+ ones EMRA. While clones contracting from day 15 to 85 were balanced between CD4 and CD8, later expanders leaned CD4+.

Regarding this clonotype: What it binds is unknown.

This CDR3 is 13 amino acids long. Germline V CDR1 and CDR2: KGHSH, LQKENI. V was shortened by 6 bases and J by 4 bases, with 13 bases between the two germline ends. TCRdb re-called the 5' RACE reads through MiXCR, storing one row per CDR3 protein. The table shows a few hundred thousand distinct CDR3 sequences, with approximately 23% occurring only once. The specimen sequenced was PBMCs or a T cell subset sorted from them (not recorded which). The rearrangement joins TRBV18 to TRBJ2-7, with a tentative D call TRBD1 (6 bases). The clonotype was recovered from an adult woman who had mild COVID-19 (a few samples of this study predate the infection). Cell type and time point are not known. The CDR3 sequence is CASSRGSGYEQYF. Here the CDR3 DNA reads TGTGCCAGCTCTAGGGGGTCCGGGTACGAGCAGTACTTC.